This entry features one T cell receptor beta chain sequence. The antigen is unknown. The sample has other DNA sequences that encode this CDR3 too. The primer mix had 60 Vbeta and 13 Jbeta primers. Here immunoSEQ multiplex PCR was the method, and the copy in TCRdb shows in-frame clones only, minus some. Across 100,000 to 150,000 clones, the top ten clones capture 1.5% to 1.7% of the sample. The data originate from a study of cytomegalovirus exposure and HLA in healthy donors. Germline V gene data show CDR1 as MNHNS and CDR2 as SASEGT. V was trimmed by 7 bases and J by 3 bases, leaving 12 bases between them. The CDR3 extends over 13 amino acids. Study-wide findings and caveats: Exclusion applied to some V segments, including TRBV6-2 and TRBV6-3, as they were indistinguishable. Analyses of presence and absence presupposed an approximately uniform sequencing depth across donors.

Sequencing was performed on PBMCs. This rearrangement joins TRBV6-1 to TRBJ1-1; possible D gene TRBD1, 6 bases. This sequence was found in a woman aged 35 to 49 in good health and CMV-seronegative. The CDR3 nucleotides read TGTGCCAGCATCCTACAGGGCGACACTGAAGCTTTCTTT. This sequence encodes CASILQGDTEAFF.